These T cell receptor beta chains were read from a single sample in a study of blood T cell repertoires in COVID-19. Sequencing used immunoSEQ multiplex PCR; TCRdb keeps in-frame clones, though not all of them. This table holds around 100,000 clones, approximately 84% found once. Sample: peripheral blood. The source of these receptors is a woman between 40 and 50 years old with acute or convalescent COVID-19. Both conserved end residues are part of each CDR3. D genes are given only for firm matches. Clone size is given for some rows only: seen once, a few or many times, or a class if the clone is expanded.

j_call: TRBJ2-5
clone_size: -
v_call: TRBV10-3
d_call: TRBD2
cdr3_aa: CAIRASGVLETQYF
cdr3_nt: TGTGCCATCAGGGCTAGCGGGGTGCTAGAGACCCAGTACTTC

j_call: TRBJ2-7
clone_size: -
v_call: TRBV7-2
d_call: -
cdr3_aa: CASSLVRPAGTRTYEQYF
cdr3_nt: TGTGCCAGCAGCTTAGTTCGACCTGCCGGGACTCGTACCTACGAGCAGTACTTC

j_call: TRBJ2-7
clone_size: -
v_call: TRBV10-2
d_call: -
cdr3_aa: CASSGDVRQTLYEQYF
cdr3_nt: TGCGCCAGCAGTGGAGACGTAAGACAGACCTTATACGAGCAGTACTTC

j_call: TRBJ1-1
clone_size: -
v_call: TRBV27
d_call: -
cdr3_aa: CASSPRGANTEAFF
cdr3_nt: TGTGCCAGCAGTCCCCGCGGGGCTAACACTGAAGCTTTCTTT

j_call: TRBJ2-7
clone_size: -
v_call: TRBV6-5
d_call: -
cdr3_aa: CASSLGTFSYEQYF
cdr3_nt: TGTGCCAGCAGCCTCGGGACATTTTCCTACGAGCAGTACTTC

j_call: TRBJ2-3
clone_size: -
v_call: TRBV19
d_call: TRBD2
cdr3_aa: CASSSGRERDTQYF
cdr3_nt: TGTGCCAGTAGTTCCGGGAGGGAGCGGGATACGCAGTATTTT

j_call: TRBJ1-1
clone_size: -
v_call: TRBV5-4
d_call: -
cdr3_aa: CASSFNQGTEAFF
cdr3_nt: TGTGCCAGCAGCTTTAACCAGGGGACTGAAGCTTTCTTT

j_call: TRBJ1-3
clone_size: -
v_call: TRBV7-2
d_call: -
cdr3_aa: CASSLVSGSSGNTIYF
cdr3_nt: TGTGCCAGCAGCTTAGTCTCGGGTAGCTCTGGAAACACCATATATTTT

j_call: TRBJ2-7
clone_size: few
v_call: TRBV7-2
d_call: -
cdr3_aa: CASSLGSFRETYEQYF
cdr3_nt: TGTGCCAGCAGCTTAGGTAGCTTCAGGGAAACCTACGAGCAGTACTTC

j_call: TRBJ1-5
clone_size: few
v_call: TRBV9
d_call: -
cdr3_aa: CASSGGSGNQPQHF
cdr3_nt: TGTGCCAGCAGCGGCGGAAGCGGCAATCAGCCCCAGCATTTT

j_call: TRBJ2-7
clone_size: -
v_call: TRBV11-1
d_call: TRBD2
cdr3_aa: CASSPDLRGGEQYF
cdr3_nt: TGTGCCAGCAGCCCCGATCTGCGGGGGGGGGAGCAGTACTTC

j_call: TRBJ2-3
clone_size: -
v_call: TRBV18
d_call: TRBD2
cdr3_aa: CASSPGTSKDTQYF
cdr3_nt: TGTGCCAGCTCACCGGGGACTAGTAAGGATACGCAGTATTTT

j_call: TRBJ1-5
clone_size: -
v_call: TRBV7-9
d_call: -
cdr3_aa: CASSSLNFQPQHF
cdr3_nt: TGTGCCAGCAGTTCCCTTAATTTCCAGCCCCAGCATTTT

j_call: TRBJ1-6
clone_size: -
v_call: TRBV6-2/TRBV6-3
d_call: -
cdr3_aa: CASSYPKGPLHF
cdr3_nt: TGTGCCAGCAGTTACCCGAAGGGGCCCCTCCACTTT

j_call: TRBJ2-7
clone_size: -
v_call: TRBV5-1
d_call: -
cdr3_aa: CASSSDSFQYF
cdr3_nt: TGCGCCAGCAGCTCGGACAGTTTCCAGTACTTC

j_call: TRBJ1-5
clone_size: -
v_call: TRBV5-5
d_call: -
cdr3_aa: CASSFNSLNQPQHF
cdr3_nt: TGTGCCAGCAGCTTCAACAGTTTGAATCAGCCCCAGCATTTT

j_call: TRBJ2-7
clone_size: -
v_call: TRBV27
d_call: -
cdr3_aa: CASSLKRTVFYEQYF
cdr3_nt: TGTGCCAGCAGTTTAAAGCGGACAGTCTTCTACGAGCAGTACTTC

j_call: TRBJ1-2
clone_size: -
v_call: TRBV6-4
d_call: -
cdr3_aa: CASTSYDGYTF
cdr3_nt: TGTGCCAGCACCTCTTATGATGGCTACACCTTC

j_call: TRBJ1-3
clone_size: -
v_call: TRBV30
d_call: -
cdr3_aa: CAWSGGLAATIYF
cdr3_nt: TGTGCCTGGAGTGGGGGGCTCGCGGCCACCATATATTTT

j_call: TRBJ2-3
clone_size: -
v_call: TRBV3-1/TRBV3-2
d_call: -
cdr3_aa: CASSPFGGRDTQYF
cdr3_nt: TGTGCCAGCAGCCCCTTTGGGGGGAGAGATACGCAGTATTTT

j_call: TRBJ2-3
clone_size: -
v_call: TRBV6-2/TRBV6-3
d_call: TRBD1
cdr3_aa: CASSYSTGSDTQYF
cdr3_nt: TGTGCCAGCAGTTACTCGACAGGGTCGGATACGCAGTATTTT

j_call: TRBJ1-2
clone_size: -
v_call: TRBV19
d_call: -
cdr3_aa: CASSSPGGGRIYGYTF
cdr3_nt: TGTGCCAGTAGCTCTCCCGGCGGAGGACGGATCTATGGCTACACCTTC

j_call: TRBJ2-7
clone_size: -
v_call: TRBV3-1/TRBV3-2
d_call: TRBD2
cdr3_aa: CASSQLAGGEQYF
cdr3_nt: TGTGCCAGCAGCCAACTAGCGGGGGGCGAGCAGTACTTC

j_call: TRBJ2-2
clone_size: -
v_call: TRBV4-1
d_call: TRBD1
cdr3_aa: CASSRQAGGDNTGELFF
cdr3_nt: TGCGCCAGCAGCCGACAAGCAGGGGGCGATAACACCGGGGAGCTGTTTTTT

j_call: TRBJ2-7
clone_size: -
v_call: TRBV9
d_call: TRBD2
cdr3_aa: CASSTSSGGYGEQYF
cdr3_nt: TGTGCCAGCAGCACCTCTAGCGGGGGATACGGCGAGCAGTACTTC

j_call: TRBJ1-1
clone_size: -
v_call: TRBV14
d_call: -
cdr3_aa: CASSPSRGFTEAFF
cdr3_nt: TGTGCCAGCAGCCCCTCCAGGGGATTCACTGAAGCTTTCTTT

j_call: TRBJ1-4
clone_size: few
v_call: TRBV5-1
d_call: -
cdr3_aa: CASSLAGATGEKLFF
cdr3_nt: TGCGCCAGCAGCTTGGCTGGGGCGACGGGTGAAAAACTGTTTTTT

j_call: TRBJ1-1
clone_size: -
v_call: TRBV7-9
d_call: -
cdr3_aa: CASSRSGGRETEAFF
cdr3_nt: TGTGCCAGCAGCCGTTCCGGTGGCAGGGAAACTGAAGCTTTCTTT

j_call: TRBJ1-5
clone_size: few
v_call: TRBV2
d_call: -
cdr3_aa: CASSEMARDQPQHF
cdr3_nt: TGTGCCAGCAGTGAAATGGCTCGGGATCAGCCCCAGCATTTT

j_call: TRBJ2-3
clone_size: -
v_call: TRBV3-1/TRBV3-2
d_call: -
cdr3_aa: CASSLLYGRDTQYF
cdr3_nt: TGTGCCAGCAGCCTCCTCTACGGTCGCGATACGCAGTATTTT

j_call: TRBJ2-3
clone_size: -
v_call: TRBV30
d_call: TRBD2
cdr3_aa: CAWTSGGDTQYF
cdr3_nt: TGTGCCTGGACTAGCGGGGGGGATACGCAGTATTTT

j_call: TRBJ2-2
clone_size: -
v_call: TRBV6-5
d_call: TRBD2
cdr3_aa: CASSSTSGGLWW
cdr3_nt: TGTGCCAGCAGTTCGACTAGCGGGGGTCTCTGGTGG

j_call: TRBJ2-2
clone_size: -
v_call: TRBV11-2
d_call: -
cdr3_aa: CASSPRGGDTGELFF
cdr3_nt: TGTGCCAGCAGCCCCAGGGGAGGGGACACCGGGGAGCTGTTTTTT

j_call: TRBJ2-7
clone_size: -
v_call: TRBV2
d_call: TRBD2
cdr3_aa: CASGTSGSYEQYF
cdr3_nt: TGTGCCAGCGGGACTAGCGGATCCTACGAGCAGTACTTC

j_call: TRBJ2-1
clone_size: -
v_call: TRBV29-1
d_call: TRBD2
cdr3_aa: CSVSSGDNEQFF
cdr3_nt: TGCAGCGTATCCAGCGGGGACAATGAGCAGTTCTTC

j_call: TRBJ1-6
clone_size: -
v_call: TRBV21-1
d_call: -
cdr3_aa: CASSIRTGGNNSPLHF
cdr3_nt: TGTGCCAGCAGCATCCGGACAGGGGGAAATAATTCACCCCTCCACTTT

j_call: TRBJ1-1
clone_size: -
v_call: TRBV29-1
d_call: TRBD1
cdr3_aa: CSVQRDRNTEAFF
cdr3_nt: TGCAGCGTTCAAAGGGACAGAAACACTGAAGCTTTCTTT

j_call: TRBJ1-2
clone_size: -
v_call: TRBV6-4
d_call: TRBD1
cdr3_aa: CASSPGQGLYGYTF
cdr3_nt: TGTGCCAGCAGTCCTGGACAGGGCCTCTATGGCTACACCTTC

j_call: TRBJ2-3
clone_size: -
v_call: TRBV5-1
d_call: TRBD1
cdr3_aa: CASSPDRVTDTQYF
cdr3_nt: TGCGCCAGCAGCCCGGACAGGGTCACAGATACGCAGTATTTT

j_call: TRBJ2-1
clone_size: -
v_call: TRBV19
d_call: TRBD1
cdr3_aa: CASIHLDRGSYNEQFF
cdr3_nt: TGTGCCAGTATACACCTCGACAGGGGGTCCTACAATGAGCAGTTCTTC

j_call: TRBJ2-2
clone_size: few
v_call: TRBV6-5
d_call: -
cdr3_aa: CASSYGQGPAGELFF
cdr3_nt: TGTGCCAGCAGTTACGGCCAGGGGCCCGCCGGGGAGCTGTTTTTT

j_call: TRBJ2-1
clone_size: -
v_call: TRBV24-1
d_call: -
cdr3_aa: CATSGRGTPYNEQFF
cdr3_nt: TGTGCCACCAGTGGGCGGGGAACCCCCTACAATGAGCAGTTCTTC

j_call: TRBJ2-7
clone_size: -
v_call: TRBV7-8
d_call: -
cdr3_aa: CASSLSGGFSYEQYF
cdr3_nt: TGTGCCAGCAGCTTATCTGGCGGGTTCTCCTACGAGCAGTACTTC

j_call: TRBJ1-5
clone_size: -
v_call: TRBV7-2
d_call: -
cdr3_aa: CASSWGPYSNQPQHF
cdr3_nt: TGTGCCAGCTCCTGGGGGCCCTATAGCAATCAGCCCCAGCATTTT

j_call: TRBJ2-7
clone_size: -
v_call: TRBV27
d_call: -
cdr3_aa: CASSPLGLTGEQYF
cdr3_nt: TGTGCCAGCAGTCCATTGGGCCTAACAGGCGAGCAGTACTTC

j_call: TRBJ1-3
clone_size: -
v_call: TRBV6-5
d_call: -
cdr3_aa: CASRTGRPSGNTIYF
cdr3_nt: TGTGCCAGCAGAACAGGGAGACCCTCTGGAAACACCATATATTTT